A single sample is the source of the 28 T cell receptor beta chains below, sequenced in a study of T cell responses to AZD1222 COVID-19 vaccine. The repertoire was sequenced with immunoSEQ multiplex PCR; TCRdb's copy has only in-frame clones and lacks some. The sample yields about 130,000 clones, 70% to 90% seen once. Sequenced here: peripheral blood, sampled on day 0 of AZD1222 vaccination. The receptor set was obtained from an adult in good health.

This clone was detected only a few times. The chain has TRBV7-9 and TRBJ2-7; 8 nucleotides agree with TRBD1. The CDR3 sequence is 12 residues long. Unmatched junction bases numbered 2, after V lost 4 bases and J lost 6 bases. In germline, CDR1 is SEHNR, CDR2 FQNEAQ (reference sequence). The DNA of the CDR3 is TGTGCCAGCAGCTCGACAGGGGTCGAGCAGTACTTC. Amino acid sequence: CASSSTGVEQYF.

The chain combines TRBV5-1 with TRBJ2-1; 9 bases match TRBD2. This CDR3 region has 14 residues. Losses at the gene ends were 4 bases for V and 6 bases for J; bases not matched to a gene: 5. CDR1 SGHRS and CDR2 YFSETQ come from the germline V gene. This CDR3 reads CASSPLTSGNEQFF. For the CDR3, the DNA is TGCGCCAGCAGCCCATTGACTAGCGGCAATGAGCAGTTCTTC.

This clone was detected once. The V and J genes are TRBV28 and TRBJ2-3; 8 bases agree with TRBD2. The V gene's germline CDR1 is MDHEN and CDR2 SYDVKM. Germline trimming cut 4 bases from V and 1 base from J; bases unmatched to any gene: 4. The CDR3 covers 15 residues. The CDR3 reads CASSSYSGGTDTQYF. The CDR3 coding sequence is TGTGCCAGCAGTTCCTATAGCGGGGGCACAGATACGCAGTATTTT.

The chain uses TRBV2 and TRBJ1-2; D gene ambiguous. Trimming cost V 6 bases and J 3 bases, with 14 bases left between them. The CDR3 totals 14 residues. Germline values: CDR1 SNHLY, CDR2 FYNNEI. The DNA of the CDR3 is TGTGCCAGCAGGTTCTCGAGGGATGACTATGGCTACACCTTC. Translating gives CASRFSRDDYGYTF.

This clone has only a few counts. The rearrangement links TRBV14 to TRBJ2-1, with TRBD2 matching 7 bases. Unmatched junction bases numbered 4, after V lost 2 bases and J lost 0 bases. Germline V gene sequence: CDR1 SGHDN, CDR2 FVKESK. The CDR3 has 16 amino acids. The CDR3 nucleotides are TGTGCCAGCAGCCAAAGCGGGGCCGGCTCCTACAATGAGCAGTTCTTC. Translating it yields CASSQSGAGSYNEQFF.

This chain joins TRBV27 and TRBJ2-7; 8 nucleotides agree with TRBD1. This CDR3 is built from 14 residues. V was clipped by 3 bases and J by 2 bases; unmatched bases: 3. CDR1 MNHEY and CDR2 SMNVEV come from the germline V gene (reference sequence). CDR3 DNA: TGTGCCAGCAGTTTCCAGGGGGCGGCCTACGAGCAGTACTTC. It yields the protein CASSFQGAAYEQYF.

The chain couples TRBV6-1 to TRBJ1-5; tentatively, D is TRBD1 (6 bases). The length of the CDR3 is 16 residues. The germline V and J ends were trimmed by 0 bases and 1 base, with 10 bases remaining between them. Germline lookup yields CDR1 MNHNS and CDR2 SASEGT. The CDR3 loop is CASSEALDRSNQPQHF. In DNA form, the CDR3 reads TGTGCCAGCAGTGAAGCTTTGGACAGAAGCAATCAGCCCCAGCATTTT.

This rearrangement joins TRBV30 to TRBJ1-1, with a tentative D call TRBD1 (5 bases). The CDR3 length is 12 residues. Trimming removed 3 bases from V and 0 bases from J, with 5 bases in between. Germline V gene data show CDR1 as GTSNPN and CDR2 as SVGIG (reference sequence). CDR3 loop: CAWRGVNTEAFF. In DNA form, the CDR3 reads TGTGCCTGGAGAGGGGTGAACACTGAAGCTTTCTTT.

This clone was found once. V and J are TRBV5-8 and TRBJ1-2, with unresolved D. In germline, CDR1 is SGHTS, CDR2 YDEGEE. The germline V and J ends were trimmed by 7 bases and 8 bases, with 12 bases remaining between them. The length of the CDR3 is 11 residues. In DNA form, the CDR3 reads TGTGCCAGCTCCGAAACCTTAGGCTACACCTTC. Its translation: CASSETLGYTF. Full variable domain (rest looked up from reference TRBV5-8 and TRBJ1-2): EAGVTQSPTHLIKTRGQQATLRCSPISGHTSVYWYQQALGLGLQFLLWYDEGEERNRGNFPPRFSGRQFPNYSSELNVNALELEDSALYLCASSETLGYTFGSGTRLTVV.

The gene calls are TRBV6-4 and TRBJ1-2; D is ambiguous. Trimming left V 7 bases short and J 8 bases short, with 5 bases between. Germline CDR1 reads MRHNA; CDR2 reads SNTAGT. CDR3 length equals 9 residues. CDR3 DNA: TGTGCCAGCACTCGGGGCTACACCTTC. It codes for CASTRGYTF.

This clone was found a few times. J is TRBJ2-7 and V is TRBV28, with 12 positions matching TRBD2. J gave up 2 bases and V 4 bases, and 9 bases lay outside the gene matches. This CDR3 comprises 17 residues. From germline, CDR1 is MDHEN and CDR2 SYDVKM. The CDR3: CASSYPPLAGGAYEQYF. The CDR3 DNA reads as TGTGCCAGCAGTTACCCTCCACTAGCGGGGGGCGCCTACGAGCAGTACTTC.

The chain recombines TRBV28 with TRBJ1-4; a possible D gene is TRBD1 (6 bases). Germline-derived CDR1 and CDR2 are MDHEN and SYDVKM. The CDR3 is made up of 15 amino acids. V lost 6 bases, J lost 7 bases, and 18 bases lay in between. The chain's CDR3 is CASSRGTFPAEKLFF. The CDR3 nucleotides read TGTGCCAGCAGCCGGGGGACATTCCCGGCTGAAAAACTGTTTTTT.

V gene TRBV20-1 combines with J gene TRBJ1-1; D gene uncertain. Germline CDR1 reads DFQATT; CDR2 reads SNEGSKA (reference sequence). CDR3 length: 11 amino acids. V gave up 7 bases and J gave up 1 base, with 7 bases separating them. This chain's CDR3 is CSVEENTEAFF. The CDR3 nucleotides are TGCAGTGTTGAGGAGAACACTGAAGCTTTCTTT.

The chain joins TRBV19 to TRBJ2-1, with 16 bases aligning to TRBD2. Germline values: CDR1 LNHDA, CDR2 SQIVND (reference sequence). Unmatched junction bases numbered 8, after V lost 5 bases and J lost 10 bases. The CDR3 extends over 16 amino acids. The DNA for the CDR3 is TGTGCCAGTAGTTTGGGACTAGCGGGAGGGCCGGGGGAGCAGTTCTTC. Amino acid sequence: CASSLGLAGGPGEQFF.

Regarding this clone: Other DNA sequences from this sample encode an identical CDR3 as well. The CDR3 reads CASSLGPETQYF. In nucleotides, the CDR3 is TGTGCCAGCAGCCTAGGGCCAGAGACCCAGTACTTC. The chain links TRBV12-3 or TRBV12-4 to TRBJ2-5; D not resolved. The CDR3 runs to 12 residues. Trimming left V 6 bases short and J 4 bases short, with 9 bases between.

The chain links TRBV9 to TRBJ2-1, with 11 bases matching TRBD2. Germline CDR1 SGDLS, CDR2 YYNGEE. The CDR3 is made up of 14 amino acids. The V segment lost 7 bases and the J segment 12 bases; nucleotides outside the gene matches: 12. CDR3 protein: CASGKGLAEDMQFF. CDR3 sequence (DNA): TGTGCCAGCGGTAAGGGACTAGCGGAGGACATGCAGTTCTTC.

The genes are TRBV7-9 and TRBJ1-3; 7 nucleotides align to TRBD1. Germline trimming cut 4 bases from V and 3 bases from J; bases unmatched to any gene: 6. Germline CDR1 SEHNR, CDR2 FQNEAQ (reference sequence). This CDR3 region has 15 residues. The CDR3: CASSSDRESGNTIYF. In DNA form, the CDR3 reads TGTGCCAGCAGCTCTGACAGGGAGAGTGGAAACACCATATATTTT. Variable domain in full (rest from reference TRBV7-9 and TRBJ1-3): DTGVSQNPRHKITKRGQNVTFRCDPISEHNRLYWYRQTLGQGPEFLTYFQNEAQLEKSRLLSDRFSAERPKGSFSTLEIQRTEQGDSAMYLCASSSDRESGNTIYFGEGSWLTVV.

The rearrangement links TRBV6-5 to TRBJ1-4, with 7 bases identical to TRBD1. The CDR3 has 14 amino acids. V lost 7 bases, J lost 5 bases, and 7 bases stayed unmatched. The germline CDR1 and CDR2 sequences are MNHEY and SVGAGI. CDR3 protein: CASIQQGLNEKLFF. DNA for the CDR3: TGTGCCAGCATTCAACAGGGGCTGAATGAAAAACTGTTTTTT.

The table lists this clone with a few counts. The rearrangement joins TRBV12-5 to TRBJ2-7; 9 bases line up with TRBD2. With 3 bases clipped from V and 3 bases from J, the junction kept 12 bases outside the gene matches. This CDR3 contains 17 residues. In germline, CDR1 is LGHNT, CDR2 FRNRAP. CDR3 protein: CASGFTSESSGVYEQYF. Here the CDR3 DNA reads TGTGCTAGTGGTTTCACGTCAGAATCTAGCGGGGTCTACGAGCAGTACTTC.

This sequence joins TRBV19 and TRBJ1-3; D is unclear. From germline, CDR1 is LNHDA and CDR2 SQIVND (reference sequence). The V gene lost 3 bases and the J gene lost 0 bases, with 9 bases spanning the gap. The length of the CDR3 is 15 residues. DNA for the CDR3: TGTGCCAGTAGTATCTATGGAATCTCTGGAAACACCATATATTTT. Its protein is CASSIYGISGNTIYF.

The CDR3 loop is CASSPRTSGGANNEQFF. CDR3 in DNA: TGTGCCAGCTCACCACGGACTAGCGGGGGGGCTAACAATGAGCAGTTCTTC. The V call is TRBV18, the J call TRBJ2-1; 15 bases line up with TRBD2. Germline V CDR1 and CDR2: KGHSH, LQKENI. The CDR3 spans 17 residues. The J segment lost 5 bases and the V segment lost 1 base, leaving 3 bases of the junction unmatched.

The chain is built from TRBV12-5 and TRBJ2-7; no reliable D call. V was shortened by 3 bases and J by 10 bases, with 13 bases between the two germline ends. Germline values: CDR1 LGHNT, CDR2 FRNRAP. This CDR3 is 12 amino acids long. CDR3 in DNA: TGTGCTAGTGGTTTAGATCTCGGAAGACAGTACTTC. Its translation: CASGLDLGRQYF.

J is TRBJ2-7 and V is TRBV11-3; 10 nucleotides agree with TRBD1. CDR1 and CDR2 (germline): SGHNT, YENEEA. The J segment lost 5 bases and the V segment lost 5 bases, leaving 3 bases of the junction unmatched. The CDR3 has 13 amino acids. DNA for the CDR3: TGTGCCAGCAGCCTCGACAGGGGGCACGAGCAGTACTTC. The encoded protein is CASSLDRGHEQYF.

The chain is built from TRBV2 and TRBJ1-5; a weak D match, TRBD1 (5 bases). Germline V CDR1 and CDR2: SNHLY, FYNNEI. This CDR3 spans 12 amino acids. Trimming stripped 4 bases from V and 7 bases from J, with 8 bases between. CDR3 protein: CASSGGEQPQHF. For the CDR3, the DNA is TGTGCCAGCAGTGGGGGGGAGCAGCCCCAGCATTTT.

The chain has TRBV5-8 and TRBJ2-7; TRBD2 matches at 12 bases. The V and J ends lost 5 bases and 2 bases, in that order; junction bases with no gene match: 11. This CDR3 has 17 amino acids. Germline lookup yields CDR1 SGHTS and CDR2 YDEGEE. The DNA of the CDR3 is TGTGCCAGCAGGCCAACTAGCGGGGGGCTCCTCACCTACGAGCAGTACTTC. It is translated as CASRPTSGGLLTYEQYF.

The chain employs TRBV11-2 and TRBJ2-1; 7 nucleotides line up with TRBD2. The germline V gene encodes CDR1 SGHAT and CDR2 FQNNGV. The CDR3 has 15 amino acids. Losses at the gene ends were 1 base for V and 9 bases for J; bases not matched to a gene: 9. The CDR3 DNA reads TGTGCCAGCAGCTTAGGGAGCGGGACCAGCGGTGAGCAGTTCTTC. As protein: CASSLGSGTSGEQFF.

This chain links TRBV18 with TRBJ2-7; 9 bases line up with TRBD1. This CDR3 contains 15 residues. Losses at the gene ends were 4 bases for V and 0 bases for J; bases not matched to a gene: 4. In germline, CDR1 is KGHSH, CDR2 LQKENI. CDR3 sequence reads: CASSLGQGHSYEQYF. The CDR3, as DNA: TGTGCCAGCTCACTCGGACAGGGGCACTCCTACGAGCAGTACTTC.

The V gene is TRBV28, the J gene TRBJ1-1, with D possibly being TRBD1 (5 bases). This CDR3 spans 14 amino acids. Germline V gives CDR1 MDHEN, CDR2 SYDVKM. The germline V and J ends were trimmed by 5 bases and 3 bases, with 13 bases remaining between them. CDR3 residues: CASSSVRGYTEAFF. In DNA form, the CDR3 reads TGTGCCAGCAGTAGCGTGAGGGGCTACACTGAAGCTTTCTTT. The full variable domain, completed using reference TRBV28 and TRBJ1-1, is DVKVTQSSRYLVKRTGEKVFLECVQDMDHENMFWYRQDPGLGLRLIYFSYDVKMKEKGDIPEGYSVSREKKERFSLILESASTNQTSMYLCASSSVRGYTEAFFGQGTRLTVV.